This T cell receptor beta chain was recorded in a study of OX40 agonist ivuxolimab in advanced cancers. CDR3 length equals 12 residues. V lost 0 bases, J lost 9 bases, and 9 bases lay in between. CDR1 is KGHSY and CDR2 is FQNENV in the germline V gene. This clone ranks as medium-sized. Sequenced by immunoSEQ multiplex PCR; TCRdb stores in-frame clones only, minus some. The sample contains 42,000 or so clones, about 81% of which appear only once. The TCR was taken from an adult with an advanced solid tumor such as melanoma, head and neck, liver or kidney cancer. The gene calls are TRBV16 and TRBJ2-7; D not certain. This sample comprised CD4+ or CD8+ T cells sorted from blood, obtained in a trial of the OX40 agonist ivuxolimab. CDR3 nucleotides: TGTGCCAGCAGCCAATCTGGGTTAATGCAGTACGTC. Its protein is CASSQSGLMQYV.